This TCR beta chain was documented in a study of cytomegalovirus exposure and HLA in healthy donors. Study-wide findings and caveats: CMV serostatus was the sole immune exposure information available. Across HLA loci, a later analysis found differing TCR association rates, with DRB1 most and HLA-C fewest. Productive status was seen about 90% or about 30% of the time for most TCR beta V segments in an earlier analysis. HLA restriction was apparent for most CMV-associated TCR beta chains in a later analysis.

The CDR3 loop spans 14 amino acids. The ends were cut back, 7 bases at V and 1 base at J, with 10 bases in the middle. The germline CDR1 and CDR2 sequences are MNHEY and SVGAGI. PCR involved 60 Vbeta and 13 Jbeta primers. Assay used: immunoSEQ multiplex PCR; TCRdb lists only in-frame clones, some missing. This table has around 160,000 clones, 60% to 80% appearing once. Worth noting for this clone: As yet, its antigen is unknown.

The sequence derives from a man aged 45-60 years in good health and CMV-seropositive. This chain connects TRBV6-5 to TRBJ1-4; a weak D match, TRBD1 (6 bases). The sequencing input was PBMCs. The CDR3 DNA is TGTGCCAGCAAGGGGGTGGGAACTAATGAAAAACTGTTTTTT. This codes for CASKGVGTNEKLFF.